This T cell receptor beta chain appears in the sequencing data of a study of blood T cells in healthy people across ages. Regarding the study as a whole: Because sorting was not performed, PBMCs prevented conclusive naive versus antigen-experienced comparison.

Together with a sample-barcoded 5' primer, a J-beta primer mix was included in a second PCR lasting roughly 6 to 12 cycles. TCRdb analysed the 5' RACE reads with MiXCR anew, one entry per CDR3 protein. The repertoire has 1.5 million to 2 million distinct CDR3 sequences, about 50% of them found once; the top ten carry 2.1%. CDR1 and CDR2 (germline): SGHTA, FQGNSA. The CDR3 is 14 amino acids. The germline V and J ends were trimmed by 2 bases and 11 bases, with 18 bases remaining between them. The table lists this clonotype with a count of one. Its antigen remains unidentified. Those donating, healthy Caucasian individuals from Russia, were aged about 6 to 100. Per-sample yields of isolated PBMCs were at least 6 million. Extracted total RNA amounted to at least 5.5 micrograms for each sample.

The sample was blood. The chain uses TRBV7-2 and TRBJ2-5; weak D call: TRBD2 (6 bases). The sequence derives from a woman in her forties in good health. CDR3: CASSLMGGVDEQYF. The CDR3 DNA sequence: TGTGCCAGCAGCTTAATGGGGGGAGTAGATGAGCAGTACTTC. Full variable domain (outside the CDR3, taken from reference TRBV7-2 and TRBJ2-5): GAGVSQSPSNKVTEKGKDVELRCDPISGHTALYWYRQSLGQGLEFLIYFQGNSAPDKSGLPSDRFSAERTGGSVSTLTIQRTQQEDSAVYLCASSLMGGVDEQYFGPGTRLLVL.